The 16 T cell receptor beta chains below come from one sample, sequenced in a study of long-term antiretroviral therapy in people with HIV. They ran version v3.0 of the immunoSEQ assay at survey level. Data came from immunoSEQ multiplex PCR; TCRdb stores just in-frame clones and leaves some out. The sample holds around 38,000 clones, 94% seen once. This specimen was unsorted PBMCs, taken 9 to 9.5 years after starting antiretroviral therapy. The origin of the receptors is a man younger than 40 with HIV.

This chain links TRBV7-9 with TRBJ2-7; 7 bases are a match to TRBD1. This CDR3 region has 15 residues. V shed 5 bases, J shed 0 bases, and the junction held 7 bases outside the gene matches. Looked up from germline, CDR1 is SEHNR and CDR2 is FQNEAQ (reference sequence). The CDR3 protein is CASSQGQLSSYEQYF. In nucleotides, the CDR3 is TGTGCCAGCAGCCAGGGACAGTTAAGCTCCTACGAGCAGTACTTC.

The rearrangement links TRBV28 to TRBJ1-2; the D gene is possibly TRBD1 (5 bases). CDR1 MDHEN and CDR2 SYDVKM come from the germline V gene. The V gene lost 7 bases and the J gene lost 7 bases, with 22 bases spanning the gap. This CDR3 has 15 amino acids. CDR3 DNA: TGTGCCAGCACCGAGACAGTAAGGTCATACGGTGGCTACACCTTC. It codes for CASTETVRSYGGYTF.

This chain uses TRBV2 with TRBJ2-1; D remains ambiguous. V was clipped by 2 bases and J by 6 bases, with 11 bases between them. CDR1 is SNHLY and CDR2 is FYNNEI in the germline V gene. The CDR3 runs to 14 residues. CDR3 loop: CASSESSPGNEQFF. In nucleotides, the CDR3 is TGTGCCAGCAGTGAATCCAGTCCGGGCAATGAGCAGTTCTTC.

The table lists this clone with a few counts. The gene calls are TRBV5-6 and TRBJ2-1; no firm D call. V gave up 2 bases and J gave up 7 bases, with 10 bases separating them. In germline, CDR1 is SGHDT, CDR2 YYEEEE. The CDR3 extends over 13 amino acids. In DNA form, the CDR3 reads TGTGCCAGCAGCTTTGGCGACCCAAATGAGCAGTTCTTC. It encodes CASSFGDPNEQFF.

This chain joins TRBV9 and TRBJ2-2; perhaps D is TRBD1 or TRBD2 (5 bases each). The CDR3 has 14 residues. In germline, CDR1 is SGDLS, CDR2 YYNGEE. The V end lost 0 bases, the J end lost 7 bases, and 10 bases lay between the germline ends. The CDR3 loop is CASSVAGQDGELFF. The CDR3, as DNA: TGTGCCAGCAGCGTAGCGGGGCAAGACGGGGAGCTGTTTTTT.

DNA of the CDR3: TGTGCCAGCAGCCAAGCCGGGGGAGACTATGGCTACACCTTC. Its translation is CASSQAGGDYGYTF. The rearrangement uses TRBV4-2 and TRBJ1-2, with D perhaps matching TRBD1 (5 bases). V was cut by 1 base and J by 3 bases, with 9 bases left in between. The length of the CDR3 is 14 residues. Germline CDR1 is LGHNA and CDR2 is YNFKEQ.

The CDR3 DNA is TGTGCCAGCAGCATCGGACAGGGAGGACGAGCTGAAGCTTTCTTT. This gives the protein CASSIGQGGRAEAFF. V gene TRBV11-2 combines with J gene TRBJ1-1; 8 positions match TRBD1. This CDR3 spans 15 amino acids. Germline CDR1 and CDR2: SGHAT and FQNNGV. V shed 5 bases, J shed 6 bases, and the junction held 11 bases outside the gene matches.

This clone was counted a single time. The V call is TRBV5-1, the J call TRBJ2-5; D is perhaps TRBD1 (6 bases). The CDR3 has 15 amino acids. V shed 0 bases and J shed 1 base, with 10 bases lying between them. Germline V gene data show CDR1 as SGHRS and CDR2 as YFSETQ. The CDR3: CASSLAGDPQETQYF. Here the CDR3 DNA reads TGCGCCAGCAGCTTGGCAGGGGATCCCCAAGAGACCCAGTACTTC.

This chain joins TRBV6-1 and TRBJ1-1; tentative D call: TRBD1 (6 bases). Trimming shortened V by 3 bases and J by 2 bases, and 16 bases separated the two germline ends. The CDR3 runs 16 residues. The germline V gene has CDR1 MNHNS and CDR2 SASEGT. The DNA for the CDR3 is TGTGCCAGCAGTGACATTTTTGGGGGCGGAAACACTGAAGCTTTCTTT. Its protein product is CASSDIFGGGNTEAFF.

The gene calls are TRBV9 and TRBJ2-3; 8 positions match TRBD2. The CDR3 extends over 17 amino acids. Germline CDR1 is SGDLS and CDR2 is YYNGEE. Losses at the gene ends were 4 bases for V and 3 bases for J; bases not matched to a gene: 13. CDR3 residues: CASSPRRGTSRTDTQYF. CDR3 DNA: TGTGCCAGCAGCCCACGGCGCGGGACTAGTCGAACAGATACGCAGTATTTT.

This clone was counted a few times. The chain has TRBV25-1 and TRBJ2-5; D is possibly TRBD1 or TRBD2 (7 bases each). The CDR3 covers 13 residues. CDR1 is MGHDK, CDR2 SYGVNS, per germline. The germline V and J ends were trimmed by 6 bases and 4 bases, with 12 bases remaining between them. The CDR3 protein is CASSQGGLETQYF. CDR3 bases: TGTGCCAGCAGCCAGGGGGGGCTAGAGACCCAGTACTTC.

This sequence joins TRBV20-1 and TRBJ1-2; D is perhaps TRBD1 (6 bases). The length of the CDR3 is 9 residues. Germline CDR1 and CDR2: DFQATT and SNEGSKA (reference sequence). DNA for the CDR3: TGCAGGGGGGCCTATGGCTACACCTTC. Amino acids: CRGAYGYTF.

The chain employs TRBV7-9 and TRBJ1-2, with D possibly matching TRBD1 (5 bases). This CDR3 comprises 13 residues. V dropped 8 bases and J dropped 5 bases, with 15 bases sitting between them. The germline V gene encodes CDR1 SEHNR and CDR2 FQNEAQ (reference sequence). The CDR3, as DNA: TGTGCCAGCGGGGCAGTCAAGCGTTATGGCTACACCTTC. This sequence encodes CASGAVKRYGYTF.

This chain uses TRBV6-5 with TRBJ1-3; D may be TRBD1 (5 bases). The germline V gene has CDR1 MNHEY and CDR2 SVGAGI. The CDR3 has 13 amino acids. The ends were cut back, 7 bases at V and 4 bases at J, with 11 bases in the middle. The CDR3 bases are TGTGCCAGCAACGACCAGGGAGGAAACACCATATATTTT. Translating it yields CASNDQGGNTIYF.

As for this clone: The germline gene is not matched at one end of the junction; a read error may be the cause. J is TRBJ2-3 and V is TRBV11-2; 10 positions match TRBD2. Per germline, CDR1 SGHAT and CDR2 FQNNGV. This CDR3 has 12 amino acids. The CDR3 sequence is CASSLGSGGLRF. CDR3 DNA sequence: TGTGCCAGCAGCTTGGGTAGCGGGGGGCTGCGTTTT.

The chain combines TRBV6-1 with TRBJ1-5; 10 positions match TRBD1. The CDR3 consists of 14 residues. Germline lookup yields CDR1 MNHNS and CDR2 SASEGT. V was pared by 5 bases and J by 7 bases, with 5 bases of the junction left unmatched. Written as DNA, the CDR3 is TGTGCCAGCAGTCTGACAGGGGGCGGACAGCCCCAGCATTTT. Encoded protein: CASSLTGGGQPQHF.